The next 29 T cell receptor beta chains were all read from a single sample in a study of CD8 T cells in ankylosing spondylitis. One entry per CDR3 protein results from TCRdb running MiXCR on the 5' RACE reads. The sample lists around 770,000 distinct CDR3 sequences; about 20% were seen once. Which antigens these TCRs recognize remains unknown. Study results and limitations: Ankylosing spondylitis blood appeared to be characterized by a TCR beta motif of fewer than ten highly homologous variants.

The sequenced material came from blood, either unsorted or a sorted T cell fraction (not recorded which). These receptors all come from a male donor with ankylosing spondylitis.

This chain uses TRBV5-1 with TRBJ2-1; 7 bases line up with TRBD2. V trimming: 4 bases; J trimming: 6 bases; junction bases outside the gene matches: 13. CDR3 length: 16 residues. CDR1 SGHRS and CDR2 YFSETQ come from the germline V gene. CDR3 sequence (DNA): TGCGCCAGCAGCCCGGGACTACTGTATGGGGGCAATGAGCAGTTCTTC. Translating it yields CASSPGLLYGGNEQFF. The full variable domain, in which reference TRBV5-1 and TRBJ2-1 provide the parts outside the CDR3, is KAGVTQTPRYLIKTRGQQVTLSCSPISGHRSVSWYQQTPGQGLQFLFEYFSETQRNKGNFPGRFSGRQFSNSRSEMNVSTLELGDSALYLCASSPGLLYGGNEQFFGPGTRLTVL.

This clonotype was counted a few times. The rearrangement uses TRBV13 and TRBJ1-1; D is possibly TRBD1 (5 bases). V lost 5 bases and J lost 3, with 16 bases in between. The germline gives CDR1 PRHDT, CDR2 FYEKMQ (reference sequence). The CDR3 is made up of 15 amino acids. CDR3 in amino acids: CASSARAGGDTEAFF. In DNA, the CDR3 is TGTGCCAGCAGCGCTAGGGCCGGAGGGGACACTGAAGCTTTCTTT.

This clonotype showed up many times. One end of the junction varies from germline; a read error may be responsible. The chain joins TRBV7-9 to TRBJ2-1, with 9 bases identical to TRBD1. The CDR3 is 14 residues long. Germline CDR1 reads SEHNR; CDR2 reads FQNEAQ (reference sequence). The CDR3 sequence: CASSLGTGSNEQFF. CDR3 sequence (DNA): TGCGCCAGCAGCCTAGGGACAGGGAGCAATGAGCAGTTCTTC. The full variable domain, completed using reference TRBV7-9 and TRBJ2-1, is DTGVSQNPRHKITKRGQNVTFRCDPISEHNRLYWYRQTLGQGPEFLTYFQNEAQLEKSRLLSDRFSAERPKGSFSTLEIQRTEQGDSAMYLCASSLGTGSNEQFFGPGTRLTVL.

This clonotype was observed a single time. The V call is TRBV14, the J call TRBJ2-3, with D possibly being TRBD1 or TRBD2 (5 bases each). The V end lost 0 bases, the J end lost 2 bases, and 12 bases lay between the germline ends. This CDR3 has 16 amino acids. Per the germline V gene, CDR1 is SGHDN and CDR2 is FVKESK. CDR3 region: CASSQDDGAVTDTQYF. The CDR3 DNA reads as TGTGCCAGCAGCCAAGATGACGGGGCCGTCACAGATACGCAGTATTTT.

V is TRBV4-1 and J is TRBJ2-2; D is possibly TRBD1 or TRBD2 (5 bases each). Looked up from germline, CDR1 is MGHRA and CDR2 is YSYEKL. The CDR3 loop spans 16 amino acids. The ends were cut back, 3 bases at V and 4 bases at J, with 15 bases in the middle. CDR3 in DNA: TGCGCCAGCAGCCATCCGACCGGTGGGGGCACCGGGGAGCTGTTTTTT. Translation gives CASSHPTGGGTGELFF.

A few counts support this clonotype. Here the CDR3 DNA reads TGTGCCAGCAGCTTACACAAGGGCACTGAAGCTTTCTTT. It is translated as CASSLHKGTEAFF. The chain uses TRBV7-2 and TRBJ1-1; the D is unclear. Trimming shortened V by 2 bases and J by 4 bases, and 8 bases separated the two germline ends. The CDR3 spans 13 residues. Germline CDR1 and CDR2: SGHTA and FQGNSA. The entire variable domain, with the rest obtained from reference TRBV7-2 and TRBJ1-1, is as follows: GAGVSQSPSNKVTEKGKDVELRCDPISGHTALYWYRQSLGQGLEFLIYFQGNSAPDKSGLPSDRFSAERTGGSVSTLTIQRTQQEDSAVYLCASSLHKGTEAFFGQGTRLTVV.

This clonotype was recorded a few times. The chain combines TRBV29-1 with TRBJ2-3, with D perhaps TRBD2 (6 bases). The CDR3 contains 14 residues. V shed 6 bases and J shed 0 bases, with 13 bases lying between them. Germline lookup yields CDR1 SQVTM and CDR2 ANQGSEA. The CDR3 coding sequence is TGCAGCGTGGGGGACTGGACGAGCACAGATACGCAGTATTTT. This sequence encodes CSVGDWTSTDTQYF.

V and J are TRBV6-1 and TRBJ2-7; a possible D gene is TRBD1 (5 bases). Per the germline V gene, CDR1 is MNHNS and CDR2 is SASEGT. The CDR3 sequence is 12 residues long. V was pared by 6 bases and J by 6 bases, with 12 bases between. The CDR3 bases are TGTGCCAGCAGAGGCAGGGTTCCCGAGCAGTACTTC. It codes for CASRGRVPEQYF.

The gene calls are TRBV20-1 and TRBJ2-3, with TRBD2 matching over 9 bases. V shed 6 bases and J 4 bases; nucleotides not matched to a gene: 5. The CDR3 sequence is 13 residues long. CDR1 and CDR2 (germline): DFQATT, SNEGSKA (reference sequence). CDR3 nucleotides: TGCAGTGCGCCGGGACTAGCCTCAGATACGCAGTATTTT. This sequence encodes CSAPGLASDTQYF.

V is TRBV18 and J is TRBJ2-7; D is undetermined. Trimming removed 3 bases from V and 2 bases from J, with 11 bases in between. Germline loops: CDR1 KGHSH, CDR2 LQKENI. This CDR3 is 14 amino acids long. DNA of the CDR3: TGTGCCAGCTCACCGGGCAGATCGACCTACGAGCAGTACTTC. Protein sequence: CASSPGRSTYEQYF.

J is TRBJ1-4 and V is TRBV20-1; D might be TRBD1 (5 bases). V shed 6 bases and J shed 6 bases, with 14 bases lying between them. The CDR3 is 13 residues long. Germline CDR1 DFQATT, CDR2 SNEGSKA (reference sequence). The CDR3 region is CSAPGPDYEKLFF. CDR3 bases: TGCAGTGCCCCGGGACCCGATTATGAAAAACTGTTTTTT.

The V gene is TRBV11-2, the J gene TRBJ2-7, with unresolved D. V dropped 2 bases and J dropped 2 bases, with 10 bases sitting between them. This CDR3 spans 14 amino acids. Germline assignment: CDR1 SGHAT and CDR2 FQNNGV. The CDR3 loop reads CASSLFPPPYEQYF. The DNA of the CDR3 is TGTGCCAGCAGCTTATTCCCCCCACCCTACGAGCAGTACTTC. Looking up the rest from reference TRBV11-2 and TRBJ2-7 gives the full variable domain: EAGVAQSPRYKIIEKRQSVAFWCNPISGHATLYWYQQILGQGPKLLIQFQNNGVVDDSQLPKDRFSAERLKGVDSTLKIQPAKLEDSAVYLCASSLFPPPYEQYFGPGTRLTVT.

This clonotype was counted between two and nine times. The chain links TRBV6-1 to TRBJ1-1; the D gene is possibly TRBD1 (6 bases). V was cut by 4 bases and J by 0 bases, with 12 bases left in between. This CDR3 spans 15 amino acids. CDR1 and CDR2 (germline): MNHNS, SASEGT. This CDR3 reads CASSVPGAMNTEAFF. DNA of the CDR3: TGTGCCAGCAGTGTGCCGGGGGCTATGAACACTGAAGCTTTCTTT.

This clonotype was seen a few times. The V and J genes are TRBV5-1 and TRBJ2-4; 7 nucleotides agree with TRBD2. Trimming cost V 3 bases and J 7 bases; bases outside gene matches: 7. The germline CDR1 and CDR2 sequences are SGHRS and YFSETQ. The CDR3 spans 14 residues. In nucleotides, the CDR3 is TGCGCCAGCAGCTCGACTAGCTCTGGGAACATTCAGTACTTC. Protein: CASSSTSSGNIQYF.

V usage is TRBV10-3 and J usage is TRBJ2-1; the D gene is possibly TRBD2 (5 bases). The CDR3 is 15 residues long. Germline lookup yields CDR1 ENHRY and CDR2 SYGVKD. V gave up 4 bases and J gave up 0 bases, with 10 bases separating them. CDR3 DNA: TGTGCCATCAGTGCGGGGTTAGCCTCCTACAATGAGCAGTTCTTC. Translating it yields CAISAGLASYNEQFF.

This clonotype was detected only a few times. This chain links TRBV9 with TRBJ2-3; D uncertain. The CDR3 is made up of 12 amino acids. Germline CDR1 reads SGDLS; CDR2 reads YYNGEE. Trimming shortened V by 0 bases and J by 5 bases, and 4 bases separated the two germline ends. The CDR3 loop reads CASSVAGDTQYF. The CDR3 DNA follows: TGTGCCAGCAGCGTAGCAGGAGATACGCAGTATTTT.

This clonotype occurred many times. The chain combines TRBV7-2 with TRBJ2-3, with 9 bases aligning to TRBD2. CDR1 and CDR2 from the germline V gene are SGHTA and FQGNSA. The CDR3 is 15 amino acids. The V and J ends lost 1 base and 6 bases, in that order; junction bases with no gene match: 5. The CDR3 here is CASSLGGRASDTQYF. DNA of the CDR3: TGTGCCAGCAGCTTAGGCGGGAGGGCCTCGGATACGCAGTATTTT.

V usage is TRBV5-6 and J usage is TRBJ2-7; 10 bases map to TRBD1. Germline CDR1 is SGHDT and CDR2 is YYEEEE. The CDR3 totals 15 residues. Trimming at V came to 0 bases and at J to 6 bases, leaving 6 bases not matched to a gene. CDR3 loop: CASSLGDRGSREQYF. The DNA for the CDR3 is TGTGCCAGCAGCTTGGGGGACAGGGGCAGTCGCGAGCAGTACTTC.

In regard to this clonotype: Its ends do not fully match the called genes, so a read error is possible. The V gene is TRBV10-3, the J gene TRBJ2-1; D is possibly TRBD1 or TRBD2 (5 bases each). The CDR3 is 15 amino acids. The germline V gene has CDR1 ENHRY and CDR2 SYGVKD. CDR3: CAISEGGSSYNEHFF. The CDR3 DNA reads TGTGCCATCAGTGAGGGGGGAAGCTCCTACAATGAGCACTTCTTC.

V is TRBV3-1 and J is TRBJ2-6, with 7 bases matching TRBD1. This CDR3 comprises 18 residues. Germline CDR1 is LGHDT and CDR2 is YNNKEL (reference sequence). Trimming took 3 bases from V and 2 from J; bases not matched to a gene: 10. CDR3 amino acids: CASSHWRQGGAGANVLTF. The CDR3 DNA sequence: TGTGCCAGCAGCCATTGGCGACAGGGTGGTGCTGGGGCCAACGTCCTGACTTTC.

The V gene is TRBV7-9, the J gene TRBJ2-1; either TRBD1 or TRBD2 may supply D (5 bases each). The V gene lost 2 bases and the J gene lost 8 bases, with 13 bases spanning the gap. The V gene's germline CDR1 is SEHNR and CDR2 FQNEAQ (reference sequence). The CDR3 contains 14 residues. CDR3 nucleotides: TGTGCCAGCAGCTTATCGGGGCTGGACGATGAGCAGTTCTTC. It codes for CASSLSGLDDEQFF.

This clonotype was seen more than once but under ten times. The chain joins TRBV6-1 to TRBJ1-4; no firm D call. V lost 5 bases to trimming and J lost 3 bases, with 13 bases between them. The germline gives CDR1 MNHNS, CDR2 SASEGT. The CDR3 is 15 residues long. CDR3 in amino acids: CASSPVRAANEKLFF. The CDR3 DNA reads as TGTGCCAGCAGTCCGGTTAGGGCTGCTAATGAAAAACTGTTTTTT.

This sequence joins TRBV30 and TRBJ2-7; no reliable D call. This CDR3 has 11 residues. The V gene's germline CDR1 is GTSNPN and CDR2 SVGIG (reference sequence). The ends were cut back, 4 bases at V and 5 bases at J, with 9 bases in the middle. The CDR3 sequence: CAWTQGNEQYF. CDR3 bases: TGTGCCTGGACCCAAGGAAACGAGCAGTACTTC.

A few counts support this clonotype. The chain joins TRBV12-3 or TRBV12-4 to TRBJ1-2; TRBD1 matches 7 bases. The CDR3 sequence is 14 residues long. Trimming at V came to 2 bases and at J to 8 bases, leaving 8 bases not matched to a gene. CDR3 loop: CASSLRQGSGGYTF. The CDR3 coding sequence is TGTGCCAGCAGTTTAAGACAGGGCAGCGGGGGCTACACCTTC.

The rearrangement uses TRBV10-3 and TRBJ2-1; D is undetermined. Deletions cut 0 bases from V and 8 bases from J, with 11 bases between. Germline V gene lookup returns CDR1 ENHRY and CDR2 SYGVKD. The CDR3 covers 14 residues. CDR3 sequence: CAISESSGLDEQFF. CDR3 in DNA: TGTGCCATCAGTGAGTCATCGGGTTTAGATGAGCAGTTCTTC.

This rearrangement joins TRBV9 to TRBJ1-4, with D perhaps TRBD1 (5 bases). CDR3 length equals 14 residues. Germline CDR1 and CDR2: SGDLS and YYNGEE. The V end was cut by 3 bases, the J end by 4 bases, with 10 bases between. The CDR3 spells CASSGQGSNEKLFF. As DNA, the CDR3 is TGTGCCAGCAGCGGTCAGGGCAGTAATGAAAAACTGTTTTTT.

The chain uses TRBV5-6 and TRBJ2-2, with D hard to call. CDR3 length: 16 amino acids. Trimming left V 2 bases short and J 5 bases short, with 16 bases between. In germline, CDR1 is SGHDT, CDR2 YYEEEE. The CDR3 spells CASSFPVSVGTGELFF. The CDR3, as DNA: TGTGCCAGCAGCTTCCCCGTCTCCGTAGGGACCGGGGAGCTGTTTTTT.

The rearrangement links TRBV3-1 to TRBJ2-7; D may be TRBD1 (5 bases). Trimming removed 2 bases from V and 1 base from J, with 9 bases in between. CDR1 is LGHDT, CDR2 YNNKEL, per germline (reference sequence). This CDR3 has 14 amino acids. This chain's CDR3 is CASSQRGWSYEQYF. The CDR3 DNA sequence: TGTGCCAGCAGCCAAAGGGGATGGTCCTACGAGCAGTACTTC.

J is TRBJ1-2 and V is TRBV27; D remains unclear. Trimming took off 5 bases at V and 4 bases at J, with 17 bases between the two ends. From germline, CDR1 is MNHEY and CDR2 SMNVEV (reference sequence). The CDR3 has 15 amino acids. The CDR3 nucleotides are TGTGCCAGCAGTCCCCACCTCAGAAACACCTATGGCTACACCTTC. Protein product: CASSPHLRNTYGYTF.